These 16 T cell receptor beta chains share one sample of origin, sequenced in a study of T cells after yellow fever vaccination. TCRdb reprocessed the 5' RACE reads with MiXCR, giving one entry per CDR3 protein. The sample lists under 600,000 distinct CDR3 sequences; 20% to 25% were seen once. The specimen was PBMCs, collected more than 20 days after the first yellow fever vaccination. These receptors were taken from a man between 18 and 29 years old who received the YFV17D yellow fever vaccine.

This clonotype came up a few times. The J gene is TRBJ1-1, the V gene TRBV28; 7 bases agree with TRBD1. This CDR3 comprises 16 residues. The germline V gene encodes CDR1 MDHEN and CDR2 SYDVKM. Trimming removed 6 bases from V and 1 base from J; junction bases left unmatched: 11. The CDR3 spells CASRSVGQVTNTEAFF. The CDR3, as DNA: TGTGCCAGCAGATCAGTCGGACAGGTGACGAACACTGAAGCTTTCTTT.

The table lists this clonotype with a few counts. The DNA of the CDR3 is TGTGCCAGCAGCTCCAGGACTAGCGGGATCCAAGAGACCCAGTACTTC. Its translation is CASSSRTSGIQETQYF. V is TRBV7-9 and J is TRBJ2-5; 12 nucleotides align to TRBD2. The V and J ends lost 4 bases and 1 base, in that order; junction bases with no gene match: 4. CDR3 length: 16 amino acids. The V gene's germline CDR1 is SEHNR and CDR2 FQNEAQ (reference sequence). The full variable domain, rest sourced from reference TRBV7-9 and TRBJ2-5, is DTGVSQNPRHKITKRGQNVTFRCDPISEHNRLYWYRQTLGQGPEFLTYFQNEAQLEKSRLLSDRFSAERPKGSFSTLEIQRTEQGDSAMYLCASSSRTSGIQETQYFGPGTRLLVL.

This clonotype was found many times. J is TRBJ1-2 and V is TRBV4-3; 7 positions match TRBD1. This CDR3 spans 16 amino acids. Germline V lookup: CDR1 LGHNA, CDR2 YSLEER. Losses at the gene ends were 0 bases for V and 2 bases for J; bases not matched to a gene: 6. In nucleotides, the CDR3 is TGCGCCAGCAGCCAAGATGTCGGACAGGCAAACTATGGCTACACCTTC. It specifies CASSQDVGQANYGYTF.

This clonotype was observed a few times. The chain couples TRBV6-5 to TRBJ2-7; D possibly corresponds to TRBD1 (7 bases). Germline CDR1 and CDR2: MNHEY and SVGAGI. The CDR3 consists of 14 residues. V lost 2 bases and J 3 bases, leaving 11 bases between the germline ends. CDR3 in amino acids: CASSYQGGYYEQYF. The CDR3 DNA sequence: TGTGCCAGCAGTTACCAGGGGGGTTACTACGAGCAGTACTTC.

The chain is built from TRBV4-1 and TRBJ2-1, with D perhaps being TRBD1 or TRBD2 (5 bases each). V lost 4 bases and J 0 bases, leaving 13 bases between the germline ends. The CDR3 is 16 amino acids. Germline lookup yields CDR1 MGHRA and CDR2 YSYEKL. The CDR3 DNA follows: TGCGCCAGCAGCCGGGTGGGACGGAGCTCCTACAATGAGCAGTTCTTC. Its translation is CASSRVGRSSYNEQFF.

This clonotype showed up just a few times. CDR3 residues: CASSLLSSSYEQYF. For the CDR3, the DNA is TGCGCCAGCAGCTTGTTGTCCAGCTCCTACGAGCAGTACTTC. The rearrangement joins TRBV5-1 to TRBJ2-7, with D unclear. CDR1 and CDR2 (germline): SGHRS, YFSETQ. V lost 1 base and J lost 0, with 8 bases in between. The CDR3 sequence is 14 residues long. Supplemented by reference TRBV5-1 and TRBJ2-7, the full variable domain reads KAGVTQTPRYLIKTRGQQVTLSCSPISGHRSVSWYQQTPGQGLQFLFEYFSETQRNKGNFPGRFSGRQFSNSRSEMNVSTLELGDSALYLCASSLLSSSYEQYFGPGTRLTVT.

The chain joins TRBV6-1 to TRBJ1-1; D remains ambiguous. This CDR3 is built from 14 residues. V was trimmed by 6 bases and J by 3 bases, leaving 14 bases between them. Germline V CDR1 and CDR2: MNHNS, SASEGT. The CDR3 DNA reads TGTGCCAGCAGCGTGAGTTCGGGCTACACTGAAGCTTTCTTT. Its translation: CASSVSSGYTEAFF.

This clonotype was observed a few times. The chain carries TRBV21-1 and TRBJ2-5. TRBV21-1 is a recognized pseudogene. The CDR3 is made up of 15 amino acids. The DNA for the CDR3 is TGTGCCAGCAGCCCGGAGAGATTTCACCAAGAGACCCAGTACTTC. It translates to CASSPERFHQETQYF.

The chain is built from TRBV4-3 and TRBJ2-3; D is undetermined. The CDR3 has 17 amino acids. V gave up 0 bases and J gave up 0 bases, with 13 bases separating them. Per the germline V gene, CDR1 is LGHNA and CDR2 is YSLEER. CDR3 in amino acids: CASSQEENGRSTDTQYF. The CDR3 DNA sequence: TGCGCCAGCAGCCAAGAAGAGAACGGGCGGAGCACAGATACGCAGTATTTT.

This clonotype has only a few counts. The rearrangement joins TRBV5-1 to TRBJ1-1; 8 bases agree with TRBD1. J gave up 6 bases and V 5 bases, and 9 bases lay outside the gene matches. This CDR3 contains 14 residues. Germline assignment: CDR1 SGHRS and CDR2 YFSETQ. The chain's CDR3 is CASSSFGQGSEAFF. The CDR3 DNA reads TGCGCCAGCAGTTCTTTCGGACAGGGCTCTGAAGCTTTCTTT.

In nucleotides, the CDR3 is TGTGCTAGTGCTTTACCCTCAATAGCGGGGAAAACAGACGAGCAGTACTTC. This codes for CASALPSIAGKTDEQYF. This sequence joins TRBV12-5 and TRBJ2-7; 8 bases align to TRBD2. With 7 bases clipped from V and 5 bases from J, the junction kept 19 bases outside the gene matches. This CDR3 spans 17 amino acids. From germline, CDR1 is LGHNT and CDR2 FRNRAP.

This clonotype has only a few counts. V usage is TRBV6-1 and J usage is TRBJ2-7, with D perhaps given as TRBD1 or TRBD2 (5 bases each). The V end was cut by 8 bases, the J end by 0 bases, with 11 bases between. Germline assignment: CDR1 MNHNS and CDR2 SASEGT. The CDR3 runs to 13 residues. CDR3: CASRADNSYEQYV. The CDR3 nucleotides are TGTGCCAGCCGAGCGGACAACTCCTACGAGCAGTACGTC.

V and J are TRBV10-3 and TRBJ2-5, with a weak D call TRBD2 (6 bases). Trimming took off 5 bases at V and 1 base at J, with 14 bases between the two ends. The CDR3 spans 15 residues. Germline V gene sequence: CDR1 ENHRY, CDR2 SYGVKD. The DNA of the CDR3 is TGTGCCATCAGTACCCTAATTAGCGGCCAAGAGACCCAGTACTTC. This sequence encodes CAISTLISGQETQYF.

In its sample, this clonotype was seen a few times. This chain connects TRBV7-9 to TRBJ2-1; 8 bases fit TRBD2. Germline values: CDR1 SEHNR, CDR2 FQNEAQ (reference sequence). The ends lost 5 bases at V and 9 bases at J; junction bases unmatched: 6. The CDR3 spans 13 residues. CDR3 protein: CASSARLASEQFF. CDR3 bases: TGTGCCAGCAGCGCCCGACTAGCGTCTGAGCAGTTCTTC.

The chain carries TRBV20-1 and TRBJ2-3; the D gene is possibly TRBD2 (6 bases). Germline V gene lookup returns CDR1 DFQATT and CDR2 SNEGSKA (reference sequence). The CDR3 runs to 16 residues. V lost 0 bases and J lost 2, with 15 bases in between. CDR3 bases: TGCAGTGCTAGAGACTTTGCGGGGAAATCCACAGATACGCAGTATTTT. Amino acid sequence: CSARDFAGKSTDTQYF.

There are a few counts of this clonotype. V and J are TRBV5-8 and TRBJ2-3; the D is unclear. V lost 0 bases, J lost 2 bases, and 4 bases lay in between. The germline CDR1 and CDR2 sequences are SGHTS and YDEGEE. The CDR3 has 13 residues. CDR3 amino acids: CASSLVVTDTQYF. DNA of the CDR3: TGTGCCAGCAGCTTGGTAGTCACAGATACGCAGTATTTT.